These 8 T cell receptor beta chains originate from one sample sequenced in a study of human T cells and chemical hapten exposure. As to time point: pre-sensitization, week 0. Indicated treatment: therapeutic diphenylcyclopropenone sensitization with weekly scalp DPC. TCRdb fed the RACE reads into MiXCR, producing one record per CDR3 protein. The top ten hold about 3% of the sample, which has about 120,000 distinct CDR3 sequences, about 13% seen once. The starting material was whole blood, obtained in connection with sensitization to the hapten diphenylcyclopropenone (DPC). Receptor source: a woman aged 18-35 years with alopecia areata. Some clones in this sample may be carry-over from other donors' samples.

This chain links TRBV7-2 with TRBJ1-6; no reliable D call. Trimming removed 5 bases at V and 0 bases at J, with 11 bases between. This CDR3 region has 16 residues. Per germline, CDR1 SGHTA and CDR2 FQGNSA. CDR3 region: CASSPRTGSYNSPLHF. CDR3 nucleotide sequence: TGTGCCAGCAGCCCCAGGACCGGCTCCTATAATTCACCCCTCCACTTT.

The chain links TRBV6-2 or TRBV6-3 to TRBJ2-7, with no clear D. The CDR3 has 13 residues. Trimming stripped 6 bases from V and 4 bases from J, with 13 bases between. Germline V gene sequence: CDR1 MNHEY, CDR2 SVGEGT. The CDR3 bases are TGTGCCAGCAGCTCTACAACTCCATACGAGCAGTACTTC. Amino acid sequence: CASSSTTPYEQYF.

This chain links TRBV12-3 or TRBV12-4 with TRBJ1-5; D gene uncertain. The CDR3 is 13 residues long. V dropped 1 base and J dropped 9 bases, with 10 bases sitting between them. CDR3 amino acids: CASSLGPSGPQHF. The CDR3, as DNA: TGTGCCAGCAGTTTAGGCCCCTCGGGGCCCCAGCATTTT.

The rearrangement links TRBV6-2 or TRBV6-3 to TRBJ2-1; possibly TRBD2 for D (6 bases). Germline V gene data show CDR1 as MNHEY and CDR2 as SVGEGT. Trimming shortened V by 2 bases and J by 5 bases, and 19 bases separated the two germline ends. The CDR3 consists of 17 residues. CDR3 nucleotide sequence: TGTGCCAGCAGTTACCGACCTTCGGCGGGGCACAACAATGAGCAGTTCTTC. It yields the protein CASSYRPSAGHNNEQFF.

The CDR3 DNA reads TGTGCCACCAGCAGAGATCGAGGGGGGAGAGTTGGAACTGAAGCTTTCTTT. This encodes CATSRDRGGRVGTEAFF. The V call is TRBV15, the J call TRBJ1-1; tentatively, D is TRBD1 (6 bases). The germline V gene has CDR1 LNHNV and CDR2 YYDKDF (reference sequence). Trimming cost V 0 bases and J 5 bases, with 19 bases left between them. This CDR3 is built from 17 residues.

This clonotype showed up many times. The chain employs TRBV7-3 and TRBJ2-2; D is tentatively TRBD1 or TRBD2 (6 bases each). Germline CDR1 SGHTA, CDR2 FQGTGA. This CDR3 comprises 14 residues. The V gene lost 3 bases and the J gene lost 6 bases, with 11 bases spanning the gap. CDR3: CASSFLGGSGELFF. CDR3 DNA sequence: TGTGCCAGCAGCTTTCTGGGGGGCTCCGGGGAGCTGTTTTTT.

The sample holds many counts of this clonotype. The chain couples TRBV12-3 or TRBV12-4 to TRBJ1-3; D not resolved. The CDR3 covers 14 residues. The germline V and J ends were trimmed by 8 bases and 4 bases, with 15 bases remaining between them. For the CDR3, the DNA is TGTGCCAGCGCGATGAGGGCTGGAGGAAACACCATATATTTT. Encoded protein: CASAMRAGGNTIYF.

The chain joins TRBV10-1 to TRBJ2-3; 7 nucleotides match TRBD1. The germline V gene has CDR1 WNHNN and CDR2 SYGVQD (reference sequence). The junction had 3 bases not matched to a gene; V was cut back by 3 bases and J by 3 bases. This CDR3 has 14 residues. The CDR3 is CASSDRDSTDTQYF. The CDR3 coding sequence is TGCGCCAGCAGTGATAGGGACAGTACAGATACGCAGTATTTT.